One sample yielded the 12 T cell receptor beta chains listed below, sequenced in a study of T-cell memory formation after mild COVID-19. TCRdb redid the calling of the 5' RACE reads with MiXCR, one entry per CDR3 protein. Of approximately 580,000 distinct CDR3 sequences listed, about a fifth are singletons. The sample consisted of PBMCs or a T cell subset sorted from them (not recorded which). The receptors come from an adult woman who had mild COVID-19 (a few samples of this study predate the infection). Cell type and time point are not known.

The chain combines TRBV13 with TRBJ2-3, with no clear D. Germline V gene data show CDR1 as PRHDT and CDR2 as FYEKMQ (reference sequence). V lost 5 bases to trimming and J lost 4 bases, with 13 bases between them. CDR3 size: 14 residues. CDR3 protein: CASSPERWADTQYF. CDR3 bases: TGTGCCAGCAGCCCCGAGAGGTGGGCAGATACGCAGTATTTT.

This clonotype was seen at least ten times. For the CDR3, the DNA is TGTGCCAGCAGTGACACGTCTGGGGAAGCTTTCTTT. Translation: CASSDTSGEAFF. V and J are TRBV25-1 and TRBJ1-1; D ambiguous. This CDR3 is built from 12 residues. Germline CDR1 MGHDK, CDR2 SYGVNS. V was pared by 3 bases and J by 8 bases, with 10 bases between.

The CDR3 loop reads CSARGGSSTDTQYF. DNA of the CDR3: TGCAGTGCTAGAGGAGGATCTAGCACAGATACGCAGTATTTT. The J gene is TRBJ2-3, the V gene TRBV20-1; D remains unclear. The CDR3 contains 14 residues. Germline CDR1 and CDR2: DFQATT and SNEGSKA (reference sequence). Trimming shortened V by 1 base and J by 0 bases, and 8 bases separated the two germline ends.

The chain combines TRBV20-1 with TRBJ1-1; weak D call: TRBD1 (6 bases). V lost 0 bases and J 5 bases, leaving 16 bases between the germline ends. CDR3 length equals 15 residues. Germline assignment: CDR1 DFQATT and CDR2 SNEGSKA (reference sequence). CDR3 region: CSARDPDRSMTEAFF. In DNA form, the CDR3 reads TGCAGTGCTAGAGATCCAGACAGGAGTATGACTGAAGCTTTCTTT.

The V and J genes are TRBV6-5 and TRBJ2-1; D assignment may be TRBD1 or TRBD2 (6 bases each). Deletions cut 6 bases from V and 1 base from J, with 16 bases between. Germline V gene data show CDR1 as MNHEY and CDR2 as SVGAGI. CDR3 length: 16 residues. CDR3 residues: CASREEGGSSYNEQFF. DNA for the CDR3: TGTGCCAGCAGGGAGGAGGGGGGATCTTCCTACAATGAGCAGTTCTTC.

This clonotype was seen only a few times. This rearrangement joins TRBV6-2 or TRBV6-3 to TRBJ2-7; 7 nucleotides line up with TRBD1. CDR1 is MNHEY, CDR2 SVGEGT, per germline. Unmatched junction bases numbered 16, after V lost 11 bases and J lost 3 bases. CDR3 length equals 15 residues. The DNA of the CDR3 is TGTGCCGGCCAAGAACCGGGACAGCCGGACTACGAGCAGTACTTC. This translates into CAGQEPGQPDYEQYF.

The chain links TRBV5-1 to TRBJ2-2, with 10 bases identical to TRBD1. The trim removed 0 bases at V and 5 bases at J, leaving 10 bases unmatched. This CDR3 spans 18 amino acids. Germline lookup yields CDR1 SGHRS and CDR2 YFSETQ. CDR3 bases: TGCGCCAGCAGCTTGGGACACCGGGACAGGGGAAAAACCGGGGAGCTGTTTTTT. Its translation is CASSLGHRDRGKTGELFF.

This clonotype turned up a few times. The V and J genes are TRBV4-3 and TRBJ2-2, with 9 bases fitting TRBD2. V trimming: 0 bases; J trimming: 7 bases; junction bases outside the gene matches: 9. Germline V gene lookup returns CDR1 LGHNA and CDR2 YSLEER. The length of the CDR3 is 17 residues. The CDR3: CASSQDWLAGIGGELFF. In nucleotides, the CDR3 is TGCGCCAGCAGCCAAGACTGGCTAGCGGGGATCGGCGGGGAGCTGTTTTTT.

The chain has TRBV15 and TRBJ1-4; 12 bases are shared with TRBD1. V shed 5 bases and J 7 bases; nucleotides not matched to a gene: 5. Per the germline V gene, CDR1 is LNHNV and CDR2 is YYDKDF (reference sequence). The CDR3 spans 15 residues. The DNA of the CDR3 is TGTGCCACCAGCGGGACAGGGGGCGTTGGTGAAAAACTGTTTTTT. Translation: CATSGTGGVGEKLFF.

This clonotype was observed at least ten times. The rearrangement uses TRBV11-2 and TRBJ1-4, with 7 positions matching TRBD1. The CDR3 spans 15 residues. J was trimmed by 10 bases and V by 1 base; bases with no gene match: 9. Germline-derived CDR1 and CDR2 are SGHAT and FQNNGV. The CDR3 DNA is TGTGCCAGCAGCTTAGCGACAGGGTTTGGGGTAAAACTGTTTTTT. Translation: CASSLATGFGVKLFF.

In this sample, this clonotype turned up many times. The chain has TRBV6-5 and TRBJ2-1, with TRBD2 matching over 11 bases. Germline CDR1 reads MNHEY; CDR2 reads SVGAGI. CDR3 size: 15 residues. V was pared by 6 bases and J by 4 bases, with 5 bases of the junction left unmatched. The CDR3 loop is CASSPGLAVYNEQFF. The CDR3 coding sequence is TGTGCCAGCAGCCCGGGACTAGCGGTATACAATGAGCAGTTCTTC.

The sample holds a few counts of this clonotype. V usage is TRBV19 and J usage is TRBJ1-5; possibly TRBD1 for D (5 bases). CDR3 length: 13 residues. The germline V and J ends were trimmed by 8 bases and 2 bases, with 10 bases remaining between them. Germline V CDR1 and CDR2: LNHDA, SQIVND (reference sequence). The DNA of the CDR3 is TGTGCCAGTGCGCAAGGGGGCAATCAGCCCCAGCATTTT. Translating gives CASAQGGNQPQHF.